This T cell receptor beta chain was recovered during a study of cytomegalovirus exposure and HLA in healthy donors. Study results and limitations: For most subjects, TCR beta sequences were reported to predict HLA-A and HLA-B alleles with accuracy.

Comment on this clone: Its specificity is not known.

The primer mix had 60 Vbeta and 13 Jbeta primers. TCRdb's copy holds only in-frame clones and misses some; the assay was immunoSEQ multiplex PCR. The table shows roughly 300,000 clones, with about nine tenths occurring only once. The CDR3 extends over 16 amino acids. The V gene's germline CDR1 is SNHLY and CDR2 FYNNEI. V shed 2 bases and J shed 6 bases, with 16 bases lying between them. This sequence originates from a middle-aged man in good health and CMV-seropositive. Sequenced material: PBMCs. This sequence joins TRBV2 and TRBJ2-2; a weak D match, TRBD1 (6 bases). CDR3 in amino acids: CASSESGTRVAGELFF. CDR3 DNA: TGTGCCAGCAGTGAATCCGGGACAAGGGTGGCCGGGGAGCTGTTTTTT.